This T cell receptor beta chain was found in a study of blood T cell repertoires in COVID-19. Study background: Some COVID-19 samples were acute and others convalescent; all came from the United States, Italy and Spain. Sample material is recorded as cDNA or gDNA derived from T cells, B-cell-depleted T cells, or PBMCs.

Germline CDR1 is MNHEY and CDR2 is SVGAGI. Trimming shortened V by 5 bases and J by 8 bases, and 12 bases separated the two germline ends. There are 12 residues in the CDR3. Methods used by the authors: Reference gene primers were amplified, and this amplification served to estimate nucleated cell counts. Profiling relied on immunoSEQ multiplex PCR, and the TCRdb table lists in-frame clones only, not all of them. From that table come the V and J calls and clone size; the DNA was used to work out D and trimming. This table has some 220,000 clones, around 82% appearing once. Sequences were obtained from peripheral blood. The TCR originated in a woman in her 30s who had recovered from COVID-19. The chain links TRBV6-5 to TRBJ2-5, with D possibly being TRBD2 (6 bases). The CDR3 DNA follows: TGTGCCAGCAGTCCGGGACTTTCTACCCAGTACTTC. Translation: CASSPGLSTQYF.